What follows are 32 T cell receptor beta chains derived from one specimen sequenced in a study of monozygotic twins with inflammatory bowel disease. TCRdb reanalyzed the 5' RACE reads and collapses them to one entry per CDR3 protein, without DNA. The repertoire table contains around 210,000 distinct CDR3 sequences. The sequencing input was blood. These receptor sequences come from a human donor with ulcerative colitis or Crohn's disease, or a healthy co-twin of an affected twin (not recorded which).

This chain links TRBV20-1 with TRBJ2-3; TCRdb names TRBD1, which stays unverified in the absence of DNA. This CDR3 spans 15 amino acids. The germline V gene encodes CDR1 DFQATT and CDR2 SNEGSKA (reference sequence). The CDR3 here is CSADGQSGATDTQYF.

The V call is TRBV3-1, the J call TRBJ1-6; TCRdb designates TRBD1, a call that cannot be tested without DNA. This CDR3 spans 13 amino acids. CDR1 is LGHDT, CDR2 YNNKEL, per germline (reference sequence). CDR3 protein: CASSQNRNSPLHF.

The rearrangement joins TRBV5-1 to TRBJ2-7. The CDR3 is 13 residues long. CDR1 and CDR2 (germline): SGHRS, YFSETQ. CDR3 in amino acids: CASSLDISYEQYF.

The chain uses TRBV5-5 and TRBJ2-7; TCRdb reports TRBD2, a call that lacks DNA to check it against. The germline CDR1 and CDR2 sequences are SGHKS and YYEKEE (reference sequence). The CDR3 runs 12 residues. CDR3 amino acids: CASSLDPSGTNF.

The V call is TRBV12-3 or TRBV12-4, the J call TRBJ1-2; TCRdb reports TRBD1, a call that lacks DNA to check it against. The CDR3 sequence is 13 residues long. The CDR3 reads CASQGRGLSGYTF.

The chain links TRBV11-2 to TRBJ2-1; TCRdb's D gene call, TRBD1, goes unchecked for lack of DNA. The CDR3 extends over 21 amino acids. Germline lookup yields CDR1 SGHAT and CDR2 FQNNGV. The CDR3 spells CASSFHAGTGGLPQSDNEQFF.

The chain carries TRBV7-9 and TRBJ2-7; TCRdb indicates TRBD1, and absent DNA this call remains unverified. Germline CDR1 reads SEHNR; CDR2 reads FQNEAQ (reference sequence). CDR3 length: 15 residues. CDR3 sequence: CASSSGTSTSYEQYF.

J is TRBJ2-1 and V is TRBV20-1; TCRdb picks TRBD2, but there is no DNA to check that call. Germline V gene data show CDR1 as DFQATT and CDR2 as SNEGSKA (reference sequence). This CDR3 is 13 amino acids long. The CDR3 is CSAQGLAGNEQFF.

The V call is TRBV5-1, the J call TRBJ2-3; there is no DNA to check the TCRdb D call of TRBD2. CDR3 length: 16 amino acids. In germline, CDR1 is SGHRS, CDR2 YFSETQ. The chain's CDR3 is CASSLAAGGHTDTQYF.

The chain uses TRBV5-1 and TRBJ1-2. Germline V CDR1 and CDR2: SGHRS, YFSETQ. The CDR3 is 13 residues long. The CDR3 protein is CASSLEASYGYTF.

The CDR3 sequence is CASTGQGANQPQHF. V and J are TRBV28 and TRBJ1-5; the TCRdb D gene call, TRBD1, has no DNA to confirm it. Germline values: CDR1 MDHEN, CDR2 SYDVKM. The CDR3 has 14 residues.

The V call is TRBV29-1, the J call TRBJ1-1; TCRdb's D call, TRBD1, is unchecked because there is no DNA. The germline gives CDR1 SQVTM, CDR2 ANQGSEA. This CDR3 comprises 13 residues. CDR3 amino acids: CTLRAGVNTEAFF. Together with reference TRBV29-1 and TRBJ1-1, the CDR3 gives the full variable domain: SAVISQKPSRDICQRGTSLTIQCQVDSQVTMMFWYRQQPGQSLTLIATANQGSEATYESGFVIDKFPISRPNLTFSTLTVSNMSPEDSSIYLCTLRAGVNTEAFFGQGTRLTVV.

V is TRBV6-1 and J is TRBJ1-1; TCRdb returns TRBD1, unconfirmable since there is no DNA. CDR3 length equals 15 residues. Germline V gives CDR1 MNHNS, CDR2 SASEGT. CDR3 residues: CASSKTGTGVSEAFF.

The gene calls are TRBV2 and TRBJ2-7; TCRdb designates TRBD2, a call that cannot be tested without DNA. Germline V gene sequence: CDR1 SNHLY, CDR2 FYNNEI. The CDR3 totals 12 residues. This chain's CDR3 is CASSREGYEQYF.

V and J are TRBV3-1 and TRBJ2-6; checking the TCRdb D call of TRBD1 is not possible without DNA. This CDR3 spans 19 amino acids. The V gene's germline CDR1 is LGHDT and CDR2 YNNKEL (reference sequence). CDR3 protein: CASSQVVTGGASGANVLTF.

V gene TRBV15 combines with J gene TRBJ2-2. The CDR3 runs 15 residues. CDR1 LNHNV and CDR2 YYDKDF come from the germline V gene (reference sequence). The CDR3 region is CATSRDQDRTGELFF.

V gene TRBV5-1 combines with J gene TRBJ2-1. Germline V gene sequence: CDR1 SGHRS, CDR2 YFSETQ. CDR3 size: 15 residues. The CDR3 here is CASSLGQVSYNEQFF.

The chain links TRBV12-3 or TRBV12-4 to TRBJ2-7; TCRdb names TRBD1, which stays unverified in the absence of DNA. The CDR3 has 13 amino acids. This chain's CDR3 is CASAYHPGTEQYF.

V gene TRBV30 combines with J gene TRBJ1-1; TCRdb picks TRBD1, but there is no DNA to check that call. Germline CDR1 reads GTSNPN; CDR2 reads SVGIG (reference sequence). The CDR3 is 14 residues long. The CDR3 sequence: CAQTRQVMNTEAFF. The full variable domain, rest sourced from reference TRBV30 and TRBJ1-1, is SQTIHQWPATLVQPVGSPLSLECTVEGTSNPNLYWYRQAAGRGLQLLFYSVGIGQISSEVPQNLSASRPQDRQFILSSKKLLLSDSGFYLCAQTRQVMNTEAFFGQGTRLTVV.

The chain carries TRBV7-2 and TRBJ2-4; TCRdb reports TRBD1, a call that lacks DNA to check it against. Germline lookup yields CDR1 SGHTA and CDR2 FQGNSA. The CDR3 totals 17 residues. The CDR3 loop is CASSPLDRGAILNIQYF.

V and J are TRBV3-1 and TRBJ2-3. This CDR3 has 14 amino acids. Germline-derived CDR1 and CDR2 are LGHDT and YNNKEL (reference sequence). This CDR3 is CASSQDPSTDTQYF.

This chain uses TRBV19 with TRBJ1-5; TCRdb's D call of TRBD1 is untestable without DNA. This CDR3 is built from 14 residues. Germline lookup yields CDR1 LNHDA and CDR2 SQIVND (reference sequence). CDR3 in amino acids: CASSETGANQPQHF.

This chain uses TRBV5-1 with TRBJ2-7; without DNA, the TCRdb call of TRBD1 cannot be checked. Germline V gene data show CDR1 as SGHRS and CDR2 as YFSETQ. The CDR3 extends over 14 amino acids. The CDR3 loop reads CASSPIGVDYEQYF. Drawing the rest from reference TRBV5-1 and TRBJ2-7, the complete variable domain is KAGVTQTPRYLIKTRGQQVTLSCSPISGHRSVSWYQQTPGQGLQFLFEYFSETQRNKGNFPGRFSGRQFSNSRSEMNVSTLELGDSALYLCASSPIGVDYEQYFGPGTRLTVT.

The chain couples TRBV18 to TRBJ1-1. CDR1 and CDR2 (germline): KGHSH, LQKENI. The CDR3 consists of 15 residues. CDR3 sequence reads: CASSPGQIMNTEAFF. Together with reference TRBV18 and TRBJ1-1, the CDR3 gives the full variable domain: NAGVMQNPRHLVRRRGQEARLRCSPMKGHSHVYWYRQLPEEGLKFMVYLQKENIIDESGMPKERFSAEFPKEGPSILRIQQVVRGDSAAYFCASSPGQIMNTEAFFGQGTRLTVV.

J is TRBJ2-5 and V is TRBV6-5; TCRdb reports TRBD1, a call that lacks DNA to check it against. The CDR3 consists of 13 residues. Germline V CDR1 and CDR2: MNHEY, SVGAGI. The chain's CDR3 is CASSRTGRETQYF.

The J gene is TRBJ2-2, the V gene TRBV5-1. This CDR3 region has 14 residues. CDR1 SGHRS and CDR2 YFSETQ come from the germline V gene. The CDR3 region is CASSSHWDTGELFF.

The genes are TRBV30 and TRBJ1-2. Looked up from germline, CDR1 is GTSNPN and CDR2 is SVGIG (reference sequence). The CDR3 covers 13 residues. The CDR3 is CAWREQGIDGYTF. Supplemented by reference TRBV30 and TRBJ1-2, the full variable domain reads SQTIHQWPATLVQPVGSPLSLECTVEGTSNPNLYWYRQAAGRGLQLLFYSVGIGQISSEVPQNLSASRPQDRQFILSSKKLLLSDSGFYLCAWREQGIDGYTFGSGTRLTVV.

The chain is built from TRBV9 and TRBJ2-1; TCRdb's D gene call, TRBD1, goes unchecked for lack of DNA. Per germline, CDR1 SGDLS and CDR2 YYNGEE. The CDR3 is 14 residues long. CDR3 region: CASSGNRGPTEQFF. Full variable domain (remainder filled in from reference TRBV9 and TRBJ2-1): DSGVTQTPKHLITATGQRVTLRCSPRSGDLSVYWYQQSLDQGLQFLIQYYNGEERAKGNILERFSAQQFPDLHSELNLSSLELGDSALYFCASSGNRGPTEQFFGPGTRLTVL.

V gene TRBV12-3 or TRBV12-4 combines with J gene TRBJ2-1; TCRdb returns TRBD2, unconfirmable since there is no DNA. This CDR3 contains 17 residues. This chain's CDR3 is CASSRGLAGDPYNEQFF.

The chain links TRBV6-1 to TRBJ1-1. This CDR3 spans 12 amino acids. Per the germline V gene, CDR1 is MNHNS and CDR2 is SASEGT. This chain's CDR3 is CAGKDPTAVAFF.

The chain carries TRBV21-1 and TRBJ1-5; TCRdb lists TRBD1, though no DNA is available to test this call. TRBV21-1 counts as a pseudogene. The CDR3 covers 14 residues. The chain's CDR3 is CASLKGGYNQPQHF.

The chain uses TRBV3-1 and TRBJ2-7; TCRdb selects TRBD1, and the lack of DNA leaves this call unchecked. The germline CDR1 and CDR2 sequences are LGHDT and YNNKEL (reference sequence). The CDR3 loop spans 14 amino acids. CDR3 amino acids: CASSHGTGTNEQYF.